The 6 T cell receptor beta chains below come from one sample, sequenced in a study of blood T cell repertoires in COVID-19. Clones were sequenced by immunoSEQ multiplex PCR, and TCRdb holds only the in-frame ones, with some missing. The sample lists around 75,000 clones, about four fifths occurring once. Sequenced input: peripheral blood. Source of these receptors: an elderly woman with active or convalescent COVID-19.

This chain links TRBV19 with TRBJ2-1, with 10 bases identical to TRBD2. Germline assignment: CDR1 LNHDA and CDR2 SQIVND (reference sequence). Germline trimming cut 4 bases from V and 8 bases from J; bases unmatched to any gene: 8. The length of the CDR3 is 15 residues. CDR3 sequence (DNA): TGTGCCAGTAGTAGGAGCGGGAGGGGTTTCGATGAGCAGTTCTTC. Its translation: CASSRSGRGFDEQFF. Full variable domain (missing parts from reference TRBV19 and TRBJ2-1): DGGITQSPKYLFRKEGQNVTLSCEQNLNHDAMYWYRQDPGQGLRLIYYSQIVNDFQKGDIAEGYSVSREKKESFPLTVTSAQKNPTAFYLCASSRSGRGFDEQFFGPGTRLTVL.

The chain carries TRBV7-2 and TRBJ1-5; D is unresolved. This CDR3 comprises 14 residues. In germline, CDR1 is SGHTA, CDR2 FQGNSA. The germline V and J ends were trimmed by 5 bases and 4 bases, with 12 bases remaining between them. The CDR3, as DNA: TGTGCCAGCAGCCAGAACCATCCTAATCAGCCCCAGCATTTT. Amino acid sequence: CASSQNHPNQPQHF.

The chain uses TRBV7-9 and TRBJ2-7, with 7 bases lining up with TRBD2. The trim removed 8 bases at V and 0 bases at J, leaving 13 bases unmatched. CDR3 length: 16 residues. Germline V CDR1 and CDR2: SEHNR, FQNEAQ (reference sequence). CDR3 nucleotide sequence: TGTGCCAGCCTCCGATATCAAGGGGACTACTCCTACGAGCAGTACTTC. This encodes CASLRYQGDYSYEQYF.

Here the CDR3 reads CASRDDRGSNTGELFF. The CDR3 DNA follows: TGTGCCAGTAGGGATGACAGGGGCTCGAACACCGGGGAGCTGTTTTTT. The V gene is TRBV19, the J gene TRBJ2-2, with 8 bases aligning to TRBD1. Germline V gives CDR1 LNHDA, CDR2 SQIVND (reference sequence). CDR3 length: 16 amino acids. J gave up 0 bases and V 6 bases, and 6 bases lay outside the gene matches.

This chain connects TRBV27 to TRBJ2-3, with 9 nucleotides matching TRBD2. The junction had 12 bases not matched to a gene; V was cut back by 2 bases and J by 6 bases. Germline-derived CDR1 and CDR2 are MNHEY and SMNVEV (reference sequence). The CDR3 length is 17 residues. CDR3: CASSLGLGGRAPDTQYF. CDR3 DNA: TGTGCCAGCAGTTTAGGGTTGGGCGGGAGGGCCCCGGATACGCAGTATTTT.

This clone was seen just once. Other DNA sequences in the same sample also yield this CDR3. The rearrangement links TRBV5-1 to TRBJ2-7; possible D gene TRBD1, 5 bases. In germline, CDR1 is SGHRS, CDR2 YFSETQ. The CDR3 is made up of 12 amino acids. Trimming shortened V by 2 bases and J by 4 bases, and 7 bases separated the two germline ends. DNA of the CDR3: TGCGCCAGCAGCTTCCAGGGTTACGAGCAGTACTTC. It codes for CASSFQGYEQYF. Full variable domain (missing parts from reference TRBV5-1 and TRBJ2-7): KAGVTQTPRYLIKTRGQQVTLSCSPISGHRSVSWYQQTPGQGLQFLFEYFSETQRNKGNFPGRFSGRQFSNSRSEMNVSTLELGDSALYLCASSFQGYEQYFGPGTRLTVT.